Below, 14 T cell receptor beta chains from the same sample are listed, as sequenced in a study of T cells in placental villitis. This was the immunoSEQ v4 assay. Libraries were prepared by immunoSEQ multiplex PCR; TCRdb keeps only in-frame clonotypes and omits some of them. The sample yields more than 3,000 clones, about 79% seen once. Sequencing input: placental tissue containing maternal and fetal cells. These receptors came from a human patient with infectious villitis; the placental T cells may come from both mother and fetus.

DNA of the CDR3: TGTGCCAGCAGGCTTCAGGGTCGGGGCAATCAGCCCCAGCATTTT. It translates to CASRLQGRGNQPQHF. The chain carries TRBV6-4 and TRBJ1-5, with D perhaps TRBD1 (5 bases). CDR3 length equals 15 residues. The germline V and J ends were trimmed by 6 bases and 2 bases, with 14 bases remaining between them. Germline assignment: CDR1 MRHNA and CDR2 SNTAGT.

This clone was seen only once. V and J are TRBV4-1 and TRBJ1-1, with a possible D match to TRBD1 (6 bases). V lost 4 bases to trimming and J lost 5 bases, with 14 bases between them. This CDR3 is built from 14 residues. Germline V gives CDR1 MGHRA, CDR2 YSYEKL. The CDR3 DNA reads as TGCGCCAGCAGCCGCACTAGGGGGGGGACTGAAGCTTTCTTT. Translating gives CASSRTRGGTEAFF.

Worth noting for this clone: The junction does not match germline at one end; this may be a read error. The gene calls are TRBV7-6 and TRBJ2-2, with 9 bases identical to TRBD2. The germline V gene has CDR1 SGHVS and CDR2 FNYEAQ. The CDR3 spans 16 residues. The CDR3 bases are TGTGCCAGCACCCCGCGAGCGGGGGGTGGCACCAGGGAGCTGTTTTTT. It specifies CASTPRAGGGTRELFF.

The chain uses TRBV9 and TRBJ1-1; 8 positions match TRBD1. Germline lookup yields CDR1 SGDLS and CDR2 YYNGEE. CDR3 size: 14 residues. The trim removed 0 bases at V and 6 bases at J, leaving 4 bases unmatched. The CDR3 DNA is TGTGCCAGCAGCGTAGTAAGGACAGGGCCTGAAGCTTTCTTT. Translated: CASSVVRTGPEAFF.

The chain couples TRBV2 to TRBJ2-7, with D tentatively TRBD2 (6 bases). Germline CDR1 reads SNHLY; CDR2 reads FYNNEI. Trimming left V 4 bases short and J 3 bases short, with 13 bases between. This CDR3 is built from 14 residues. The CDR3 spells CASSGGGTVYEQYF. The CDR3 DNA is TGTGCCAGCAGTGGAGGAGGGACGGTCTACGAGCAGTACTTC.

V usage is TRBV30 and J usage is TRBJ1-1; D possibly corresponds to TRBD1 (5 bases). The CDR3 runs 13 residues. Germline V lookup: CDR1 GTSNPN, CDR2 SVGIG (reference sequence). Trimming stripped 8 bases from V and 1 base from J, with 14 bases between. CDR3 coding DNA: TGTGCCGGGACCAAGGCAGGGAACACTGAAGCTTTCTTT. Its protein product is CAGTKAGNTEAFF. The complete variable domain, with remaining parts taken from reference TRBV30 and TRBJ1-1, reads SQTIHQWPATLVQPVGSPLSLECTVEGTSNPNLYWYRQAAGRGLQLLFYSVGIGQISSEVPQNLSASRPQDRQFILSSKKLLLSDSGFYLCAGTKAGNTEAFFGQGTRLTVV.

The chain combines TRBV2 with TRBJ1-5; 11 bases agree with TRBD1. This CDR3 region has 15 residues. Losses at the gene ends were 5 bases for V and 5 bases for J; bases not matched to a gene: 5. Germline lookup yields CDR1 SNHLY and CDR2 FYNNEI. The CDR3 spells CASSNGQGAHQPQHF. The CDR3 DNA is TGTGCCAGCAGTAATGGACAGGGGGCCCATCAGCCCCAGCATTTT.

This clone showed up just a few times. The V and J genes are TRBV3-1 (or the pseudogene TRBV3-2) and TRBJ2-3, with 10 bases fitting TRBD2. Germline V gene data show CDR1 as LGHDT and CDR2 as YNNKEL (reference sequence). The CDR3 extends over 18 amino acids. The V and J ends lost 4 bases and 3 bases, in that order; junction bases with no gene match: 13. DNA of the CDR3: TGTGCCAGCAGCCTCCTCCGCGGCAGCGGGGGGGAGACAGATACGCAGTATTTT. It yields the protein CASSLLRGSGGETDTQYF.

The V gene is TRBV12-3 or TRBV12-4, the J gene TRBJ2-7; D possibly corresponds to TRBD1 (6 bases). CDR3 length: 12 amino acids. Trimming removed 6 bases from V and 0 bases from J, with 6 bases in between. CDR3 loop: CASRDSSYEQYF. The CDR3 DNA reads as TGTGCCAGCAGGGACAGCTCCTACGAGCAGTACTTC.

The chain has TRBV6-1 and TRBJ1-2, with D possibly TRBD1 on 5 matching bases. This CDR3 region has 13 residues. Germline assignment: CDR1 MNHNS and CDR2 SASEGT. V gave up 1 base and J gave up 8 bases, with 11 bases separating them. The CDR3 reads CASSEEGVGGYTF. DNA of the CDR3: TGTGCCAGCAGTGAAGAAGGGGTGGGGGGCTACACCTTC.

The chain uses TRBV4-3 and TRBJ1-2; the D gene is possibly TRBD1 (5 bases). V lost 0 bases and J lost 4, with 15 bases in between. The CDR3 contains 16 residues. The germline CDR1 and CDR2 sequences are LGHNA and YSLEER. The CDR3 here is CASSQDLVGVGYGYTF. In DNA form, the CDR3 reads TGCGCCAGCAGCCAAGACCTAGTGGGGGTAGGCTATGGCTACACCTTC.

The V gene is TRBV12-5, the J gene TRBJ1-1; tentative D call: TRBD1 (5 bases). The CDR3 contains 18 residues. Germline lookup yields CDR1 LGHNT and CDR2 FRNRAP. V lost 0 bases and J 1 base, leaving 18 bases between the germline ends. In DNA form, the CDR3 reads TGTGCTAGTGGTTTGGTATTTGCGGGGGGACGATCGAACACTGAAGCTTTCTTT. This sequence encodes CASGLVFAGGRSNTEAFF.

V usage is TRBV28 and J usage is TRBJ1-5; no clear D gene. The length of the CDR3 is 15 residues. The germline V gene has CDR1 MDHEN and CDR2 SYDVKM. Trimming left V 5 bases short and J 4 bases short, with 15 bases between. For the CDR3, the DNA is TGTGCCAGCAGTGCGGAGGTGATTGGGAATCAGCCCCAGCATTTT. Protein sequence: CASSAEVIGNQPQHF.

This clone was seen once. The chain has TRBV6-5 and TRBJ1-2; D is unclear. The CDR3 runs 14 residues. The germline V gene has CDR1 MNHEY and CDR2 SVGAGI. Trimming removed 2 bases at V and 5 bases at J, with 12 bases between. The CDR3 loop is CASSYVRGEYGYTF. The CDR3 DNA sequence: TGTGCCAGCAGTTACGTCCGGGGAGAGTATGGCTACACCTTC.